This paragraph covers one T cell receptor beta chain sequence. Antigen specificity is unknown. Here immunoSEQ multiplex PCR was the method, and the copy in TCRdb shows in-frame clones only, minus some. The table has roughly 58,000 clones, 77% seen once; the top ten hold 6.3%. The data originate from a study of OX40 agonist ivuxolimab in advanced cancers. Study observations and caveats: CD4+ and CD8+ blood T cells expanded clonally by week 6 at 0.1 to 3.0 mg/kg.

V gave up 0 bases and J gave up 4 bases, with 5 bases separating them. CDR3 length equals 13 residues. Germline CDR1 KGHSH, CDR2 LQKENI. The investigators sampled blood at baseline, at cycle 4 day 1, and at cycle 7 day 1. The genes are TRBV18 and TRBJ2-3; D gene uncertain. The clonotype originates from an adult with an advanced solid tumor such as melanoma, head and neck, liver or kidney cancer. The source was CD4+ or CD8+ T cells sorted from blood, collected in a trial of the OX40 agonist ivuxolimab. The CDR3 coding sequence is TGTGCCAGCTCACCACCGAATCCAGATACGCAGTATTTT. It is translated as CASSPPNPDTQYF. The variable domain in full, with the rest retrieved from reference TRBV18 and TRBJ2-3, is NAGVMQNPRHLVRRRGQEARLRCSPMKGHSHVYWYRQLPEEGLKFMVYLQKENIIDESGMPKERFSAEFPKEGPSILRIQQVVRGDSAAYFCASSPPNPDTQYFGPGTRLTVL.